Sequencing of this T cell receptor (beta chain) was carried out in a study of T cell responses to AZD1222 COVID-19 vaccine. Study-wide results and caveats: Sampling that yielded the repertoires occurred only after the peak T cell response. Regions 160-218 and 743-854 dominated among vaccine-associated CD4 TCRs spanning spike. The study identified only 6 or 7 AZD1222 recipients as seropositive at baseline. When two AZD1222 doses had been given, Spike-specific TCR breadth and depth rose.

A note on this clone: Its antigen is as yet unknown.

Clones were sequenced by immunoSEQ multiplex PCR, and TCRdb holds only the in-frame ones, with some missing. Among roughly 120,000 clones, about 90% were seen once, and the ten largest hold under 5%. The V and J ends lost 5 bases and 2 bases, in that order; junction bases with no gene match: 11. CDR3 size: 16 residues. In germline, CDR1 is LNHDA, CDR2 SQIVND (reference sequence). This chain links TRBV19 with TRBJ2-7; 8 bases are a match to TRBD2. The sequences come from peripheral blood, collected on day 0 of AZD1222 vaccination. The receptor was isolated from an adult in good health. CDR3 coding DNA: TGTGCCAGTAGTCAATCCGGGACTAGTCAGGCCTACGAGCAGTACTTC. It encodes CASSQSGTSQAYEQYF.